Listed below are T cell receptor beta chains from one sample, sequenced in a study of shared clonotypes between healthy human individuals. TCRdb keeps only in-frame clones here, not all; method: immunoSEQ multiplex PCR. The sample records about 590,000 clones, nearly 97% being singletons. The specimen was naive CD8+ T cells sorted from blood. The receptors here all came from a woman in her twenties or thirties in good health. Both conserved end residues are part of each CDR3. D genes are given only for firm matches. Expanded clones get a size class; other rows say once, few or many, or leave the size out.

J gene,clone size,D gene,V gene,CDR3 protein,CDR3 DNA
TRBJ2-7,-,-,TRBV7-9,CASSPNHEQYF,TGTGCCAGCAGCCCCAACCACGAGCAGTACTTC
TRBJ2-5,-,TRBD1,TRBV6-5,CASSSGQGGETQYF,TGTGCCAGCAGTTCGGGACAGGGCGGAGAGACCCAGTACTTC
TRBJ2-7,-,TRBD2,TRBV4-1,CASSQESGLAGPAGYEQYF,TGCGCCAGCAGCCAAGAGTCAGGACTAGCGGGACCAGCGGGGTACGAGCAGTACTTC
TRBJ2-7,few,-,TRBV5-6,CASRHQVADIFYEQYF,TGTGCCAGCAGACATCAGGTGGCGGACATCTTCTACGAGCAGTACTTC
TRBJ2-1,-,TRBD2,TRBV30,CAWSPGLAMYHEQFF,TGTGCCTGGAGTCCCGGACTAGCGATGTACCATGAGCAGTTCTTC
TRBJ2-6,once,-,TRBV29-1,CSVEGDISGANVLTF,TGCAGCGTTGAGGGGGACATCTCTGGGGCCAACGTCCTGACTTTC
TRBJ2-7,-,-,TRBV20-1,CSAPGTHEQYF,TGCAGTGCCCCGGGGACCCACGAGCAGTACTTC
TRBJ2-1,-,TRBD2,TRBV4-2,CASSLGLAGEDEQFF,TGTGCCAGCAGCCTCGGACTAGCGGGAGAGGATGAGCAGTTCTTC
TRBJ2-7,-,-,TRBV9,CASSVGRSSYEQYF,TGTGCCAGCAGCGTAGGTCGGAGCTCCTACGAGCAGTACTTC
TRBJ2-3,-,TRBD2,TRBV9,CASSVVTGGADTQYF,TGTGCCAGCAGCGTAGTAACGGGAGGGGCAGATACGCAGTATTTT
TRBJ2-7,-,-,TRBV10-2,CASSDNSYEQYF,TGCGCCAGCAGTGACAACTCCTACGAGCAGTACTTC
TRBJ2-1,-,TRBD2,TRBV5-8,CASSLGGRSYNEQFF,TGTGCCAGCAGCTTGGGCGGGAGGTCCTACAATGAGCAGTTCTTC
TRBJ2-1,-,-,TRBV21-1,CASSKEDRKDGRNEQFF,TGTGCCAGCAGCAAAGAAGATAGGAAAGATGGACGCAATGAGCAGTTCTTC
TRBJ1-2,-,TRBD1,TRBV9,CASSGGTGYSDYGYTF,TGTGCCAGCAGCGGGGGGACAGGATACTCGGACTATGGCTACACCTTC
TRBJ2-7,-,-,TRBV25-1,CASSVGFTYEQYF,TGTGCCAGCAGTGTGGGGTTTACCTACGAGCAGTACTTC